A selection of T cell receptor beta chains follows, all from one sample in a study of shared clonotypes between healthy human individuals. Sequenced by immunoSEQ multiplex PCR; TCRdb stores in-frame clones only, minus some. The table shows 600,000 to 750,000 clones, with 90% occurring only once. The sample was memory CD8+ T cells from PBMCs. The receptors were gathered from a man between 18 and 35 years old in good health. Some clones in this sample may be carry-over from other donors' samples. Each CDR3 is given with its conserved first and last residue. D genes are given only for firm matches. A clone size is listed for some rows: how often the clone was seen (once, few, many), or a class if it is expanded.

size: -; D: -; J: TRBJ2-5; length: 13; V: TRBV10-2; DNA: TGCGCCAGCAGTGGTGGGGGCTGGGAGACCCAGTACTTC; CDR3: CASSGGGWETQYF
size: once; D: TRBD2; J: TRBJ2-3; length: 15; V: TRBV7-2; DNA: TGTGCCAGCAGCCGGGGACTAGCGGGATCGGATACGCAGTATTTT; CDR3: CASSRGLAGSDTQYF
size: -; D: -; J: TRBJ1-1; length: 15; V: TRBV6-6; DNA: TGTGCCAGCAGTTACTCGACAGGCCCGAGCACTGAAGCTTTCTTT; CDR3: CASSYSTGPSTEAFF
size: -; D: -; J: TRBJ2-2; length: 12; V: TRBV2; DNA: TGTGCCAGCATGTTTAAGTCAGGGGAGCTGTTTTTT; CDR3: CASMFKSGELFF
size: -; D: -; J: TRBJ2-5; length: 13; V: TRBV6-4; DNA: TGTGCCAGCAGTGACAGGGGGCAAGAGACCCAGTACTTC; CDR3: CASSDRGQETQYF
size: -; D: -; J: TRBJ1-2; length: 12; V: TRBV9; DNA: TGTGCCAGCAGCGTCGGCAGTGGTGGCTACACCTTC; CDR3: CASSVGSGGYTF
size: -; D: -; J: TRBJ1-4; length: 13; V: TRBV7-9; DNA: TGTGCCAGCAGAATTCCAGGGGAGGAAAAACTGTTTTTT; CDR3: CASRIPGEEKLFF
size: -; D: TRBD2; J: TRBJ2-7; length: 15; V: TRBV27; DNA: TGTGCCAGCAGTCAGCTAGCGGGAGTATCAAACGAGCAGTACTTC; CDR3: CASSQLAGVSNEQYF
size: -; D: -; J: TRBJ2-7; length: 15; V: TRBV10-1; DNA: TGCGCCAGCAGTGAGGGGAATCTGAGGGGGTACGAGCAGTACTTC; CDR3: CASSEGNLRGYEQYF
size: -; D: -; J: TRBJ2-1; length: 15; V: TRBV27; DNA: TGTGCCAGCAGTTTAATCCGATTGTCCTACAATGAGCAGTTCTTC; CDR3: CASSLIRLSYNEQFF
size: -; D: -; J: TRBJ1-1; length: 14; V: TRBV6-5; DNA: TGTGCCAGCAGTTACTCGACAAGGGTGACTGAAGCTTTCTTT; CDR3: CASSYSTRVTEAFF
size: -; D: -; J: TRBJ2-5; length: 16; V: TRBV5-1; DNA: TGCGCCAGCAGCGGAAGCCAGGGGTTGGGGAGAGAGACCCAGTACTTC; CDR3: CASSGSQGLGRETQYF
size: -; D: -; J: TRBJ1-4; length: 13; V: TRBV7-9; DNA: TGTGCCAGCAGCTTAGCGGGACTCGAAAAACTGTTTTTT; CDR3: CASSLAGLEKLFF
size: -; D: TRBD1; J: TRBJ2-2; length: 13; V: TRBV27; DNA: TGTGCCAGCAGGCTTACAGGGGCCGGGGAGCTGTTTTTT; CDR3: CASRLTGAGELFF
size: -; D: TRBD1; J: TRBJ2-5; length: 16; V: TRBV27; DNA: TGTGCCAGCAGTGAGAGGACAGGGCTTTACCAAGAGACCCAGTACTTC; CDR3: CASSERTGLYQETQYF
size: few; D: -; J: TRBJ1-5; length: 13; V: TRBV9; DNA: TGTGCCAGCAGCCCCCAGTGGGGGGATCCCCAGCATTTT; CDR3: CASSPQWGDPQHF
size: -; D: TRBD2; J: TRBJ2-1; length: 15; V: TRBV9; DNA: TGTGCCAGCAGCGCAGCGGGAGGGCCCCACAATGAGCAGTTCTTC; CDR3: CASSAAGGPHNEQFF
size: -; D: -; J: TRBJ2-5; length: 13; V: TRBV9; DNA: TGTGCCAGCAGCGCTCCCCAGGGGGAGACCCAGTACTTC; CDR3: CASSAPQGETQYF
size: -; D: -; J: TRBJ1-2; length: 15; V: TRBV29-1; DNA: TGCAGCGTTCTTGGAGGGGGTGTTCGTAACTATGGCTACACCTTC; CDR3: CSVLGGGVRNYGYTF
size: -; D: TRBD2; J: TRBJ2-1; length: 13; V: TRBV13; DNA: TGTGCCAGCTTGGGTAGCGGGAGCAATGAGCAGTTCTTC; CDR3: CASLGSGSNEQFF
size: -; D: -; J: TRBJ2-7; length: 15; V: TRBV30; DNA: TGTGCCTGGAGTGTACAGCTAGCACACGCCTACGAGCAGTACTTC; CDR3: CAWSVQLAHAYEQYF
size: -; D: -; J: TRBJ2-7; length: 14; V: TRBV27; DNA: TGTGCCAGCAGCGGGGCGGATAACTCCTACGAGCAGTACTTC; CDR3: CASSGADNSYEQYF
size: -; D: -; J: TRBJ1-2; length: 13; V: TRBV7-9; DNA: TGTGCCAGCAGCTCTAGCCCGTTTTATGGCTACACCTTC; CDR3: CASSSSPFYGYTF
size: -; D: TRBD1; J: TRBJ1-2; length: 17; V: TRBV28; DNA: TGTGCCAGCAGGTCACTTACAGGGGAATCTTTAGACTATGGCTACACCTTC; CDR3: CASRSLTGESLDYGYTF
size: once; D: -; J: TRBJ2-7; length: 13; V: TRBV9; DNA: TGTGCCAGCAGCGTAGGGAAAACCTACGAGCAGTACTTC; CDR3: CASSVGKTYEQYF
size: -; D: TRBD2; J: TRBJ2-1; length: 15; V: TRBV7-9; DNA: TGTGCCAGCAGCTTGATAGCGGGAGAGTTCAATGAGCAGTTCTTC; CDR3: CASSLIAGEFNEQFF
size: -; D: -; J: TRBJ2-2; length: 19; V: TRBV27; DNA: TGTGCCAGCAGTTTATCCCACCCGCCCAGGATATCGAACACCGGGGAGCTGTTTTTT; CDR3: CASSLSHPPRISNTGELFF
size: -; D: -; J: TRBJ2-7; length: 14; V: TRBV6-5; DNA: TGTGCCAGCAGCATAGACGGTGGGTTTTACGAGCAGTACTTC; CDR3: CASSIDGGFYEQYF
size: -; D: TRBD2; J: TRBJ2-3; length: 17; V: TRBV7-8; DNA: TGTGCCAGCAGCTCTAACCTAGCGGGCCTTCGCACAGATACGCAGTATTTT; CDR3: CASSSNLAGLRTDTQYF
size: -; D: TRBD2; J: TRBJ2-7; length: 16; V: TRBV6-1; DNA: TGTGCCAGCAGTGAAAAGACTAGCGGGGCCACCTACGAGCAGTACTTC; CDR3: CASSEKTSGATYEQYF
size: -; D: -; J: TRBJ2-7; length: 17; V: TRBV7-2; DNA: TGTGCCAGCAGCTTAGTGGTAGCGGACCGACGAGGGAACGAGCAGTACTTC; CDR3: CASSLVVADRRGNEQYF